This T cell receptor (beta chain) was sequenced during a study of OX40 agonist ivuxolimab in advanced cancers. On the study more broadly: Three patients got partial responses; one had hepatocellular carcinoma and two had cutaneous melanoma.

Notes on the study in general: The antigen specificity of the peripheral T cells (those that were expanded) was not determined. Compared with CD4+, CD8+ T cells on average had more expanded clones.

Generated by immunoSEQ multiplex PCR, the TCRdb table keeps only in-frame clones and is missing some. Of nearly 45,000 clones in the sample, approximately 80% were seen once. Excluded were patients having autoimmune disease history or systemic immunosuppression. Worth noting for this clone: Its antigen is still unknown.

This clonotype was sampled from an adult with an advanced solid tumor such as melanoma, head and neck, liver or kidney cancer. This specimen consisted of CD4+ or CD8+ T cells sorted from blood, obtained in a trial of the OX40 agonist ivuxolimab.

CDR3 in DNA: TGTGCCAGCAGTCCCGTGACAGGGCCGATTTGGGCTTTCTTT. It encodes CASSPVTGPIWAFF. This rearrangement joins TRBV28 to TRBJ1-1; 7 bases line up with TRBD1. Germline trimming cut 5 bases from V and 11 bases from J; bases unmatched to any gene: 14. The CDR3 has 14 amino acids. From germline, CDR1 is MDHEN and CDR2 SYDVKM. The full variable domain, with the rest looked up from reference TRBV28 and TRBJ1-1, is DVKVTQSSRYLVKRTGEKVFLECVQDMDHENMFWYRQDPGLGLRLIYFSYDVKMKEKGDIPEGYSVSREKKERFSLILESASTNQTSMYLCASSPVTGPIWAFFGQGTRLTVV.